A single sample gave rise to the 13 T cell receptor beta chains below, sequenced in a study of cytomegalovirus exposure and HLA in healthy donors. The PCR made use of 60 Vbeta and 13 Jbeta primers. The method was immunoSEQ multiplex PCR; TCRdb's version includes in-frame clones alone and lacks a portion of them. Of around 110,000 clones detected, roughly 66% appear once; the ten largest clones hold about 1.6%. The sample comprised PBMCs. Receptors originate from a man aged 18-30 years in good health and CMV-seronegative.

The chain uses TRBV6-5 and TRBJ1-2; D not resolved. V lost 0 bases to trimming and J lost 1 base, with 9 bases between them. The germline V gene has CDR1 MNHEY and CDR2 SVGAGI. This CDR3 is built from 15 residues. The CDR3 DNA reads TGTGCCAGCAGTTACTCGGCGAGGGTTAACTATGGCTACACCTTC. Its translation: CASSYSARVNYGYTF.

As DNA, the CDR3 is TGTGCCAGCAGCTTCTGGTACGTTCCCTACGAGCAGTACTTC. Protein product: CASSFWYVPYEQYF. The chain uses TRBV5-8 and TRBJ2-5; D is unclear. The end of the DNA aligns better with TRBJ2-7, so the J call may be wrong. This CDR3 comprises 14 residues. CDR1 is SGHTS, CDR2 YDEGEE, per germline.

This rearrangement joins TRBV10-3 to TRBJ2-3; D is possibly TRBD2 (6 bases). Trimming removed 8 bases at V and 2 bases at J, with 14 bases between. The CDR3 is 14 residues long. CDR1 and CDR2 from the germline V gene are ENHRY and SYGVKD. CDR3 region: CAIGKRGDTDTQYF. The CDR3 coding sequence is TGTGCCATCGGGAAGCGCGGGGACACAGATACGCAGTATTTT.

CDR3: CSVAPRLADYNEQFF. The CDR3 DNA sequence: TGCAGCGTTGCACCCCGACTAGCGGATTACAATGAGCAGTTCTTC. The chain carries TRBV29-1 and TRBJ2-1, with TRBD2 matching over 9 bases. With 4 bases clipped from V and 4 bases from J, the junction kept 8 bases outside the gene matches. CDR1 SQVTM and CDR2 ANQGSEA come from the germline V gene. CDR3 length: 15 amino acids.

The chain is built from TRBV14 and TRBJ1-1; unclear D gene. Germline CDR1 is SGHDN and CDR2 is FVKESK. This CDR3 region has 12 residues. V dropped 0 bases and J dropped 4 bases, with 3 bases sitting between them. The chain's CDR3 is CASSQDFTEAFF. The DNA for the CDR3 is TGTGCCAGCAGCCAAGACTTCACTGAAGCTTTCTTT.

This clone has just a few counts. This chain joins TRBV9 and TRBJ2-1; D is undetermined. The CDR3 length is 12 residues. Germline-derived CDR1 and CDR2 are SGDLS and YYNGEE. V gave up 5 bases and J gave up 8 bases, with 11 bases separating them. The CDR3 region is CASSSQWDEQFF. CDR3 coding DNA: TGTGCCAGCAGTTCACAGTGGGATGAGCAGTTCTTC.

The CDR3 region has the DNA TGTGCCAGTACCACCAGGGGGCAGAGCAATCAGCCCCAGCATTTT. It is translated as CASTTRGQSNQPQHF. This chain connects TRBV19 to TRBJ1-5; 8 nucleotides align to TRBD1. The V and J ends lost 7 bases and 1 base, in that order; junction bases with no gene match: 6. Looked up from germline, CDR1 is LNHDA and CDR2 is SQIVND (reference sequence). The CDR3 runs 15 residues.

J is TRBJ2-5 and V is TRBV28; 9 bases agree with TRBD1. Germline CDR1 and CDR2: MDHEN and SYDVKM. Trimming took 6 bases from V and 2 from J; bases not matched to a gene: 7. The CDR3 runs to 15 residues. The CDR3 DNA is TGTGCCAGCAGCGCCCCGGGACAGGGACAAGAGACCCAGTACTTC. The encoded protein is CASSAPGQGQETQYF. Full variable domain (outside the CDR3, taken from reference TRBV28 and TRBJ2-5): DVKVTQSSRYLVKRTGEKVFLECVQDMDHENMFWYRQDPGLGLRLIYFSYDVKMKEKGDIPEGYSVSREKKERFSLILESASTNQTSMYLCASSAPGQGQETQYFGPGTRLLVL.

A few counts support this clone. The CDR3 loop is CASRDSLNEKLFF. For the CDR3, the DNA is TGCGCCAGCAGGGACAGCCTGAATGAAAAACTGTTTTTT. V usage is TRBV5-1 and J usage is TRBJ1-4; D is perhaps TRBD1 (6 bases). Germline assignment: CDR1 SGHRS and CDR2 YFSETQ. Trimming left V 5 bases short and J 5 bases short, with 10 bases between. The CDR3 is 13 residues long.

V and J are TRBV6-6 and TRBJ2-5, with TRBD1 matching over 11 bases. Germline values: CDR1 MNHNY, CDR2 SVGAGI (reference sequence). V trimming: 0 bases; J trimming: 2 bases; junction bases outside the gene matches: 2. The CDR3 runs to 16 residues. The CDR3 nucleotides are TGTGCCAGCAGTTACTCCCGGGACAGGGGGCAAGAGACCCAGTACTTC. Translating it yields CASSYSRDRGQETQYF.

The CDR3 region is CASSRLTGKSGIGYGYTF. The CDR3 bases are TGTGCCAGCAGCCGACTCACAGGGAAGTCAGGCATAGGATATGGCTACACCTTC. The chain is built from TRBV2 and TRBJ1-2, with a tentative D call TRBD1 (6 bases). Germline-derived CDR1 and CDR2 are SNHLY and FYNNEI. The V end lost 6 bases, the J end lost 5 bases, and 28 bases lay between the germline ends. CDR3 length: 18 amino acids. Combining the CDR3 with reference TRBV2 and TRBJ1-2 gives the whole variable domain EPEVTQTPSHQVTQMGQEVILRCVPISNHLYFYWYRQILGQKVEFLVSFYNNEISEKSEIFDDQFSVERPDGSNFTLKIRSTKLEDSAMYFCASSRLTGKSGIGYGYTFGSGTRLTVV.

This clone appeared once. This chain connects TRBV30 to TRBJ2-3; perhaps TRBD2 as D (6 bases). CDR1 is GTSNPN, CDR2 SVGIG, per germline (reference sequence). V lost 2 bases and J 1 base, leaving 19 bases between the germline ends. The CDR3 length is 17 residues. The CDR3 sequence: CAWSSSRGPGGTDTQYF. CDR3 in DNA: TGTGCCTGGAGTTCCTCCCGGGGACCGGGGGGCACAGATACGCAGTATTTT.

This clone was detected only a few times. The chain is built from TRBV30 and TRBJ2-1, with no clear D. Germline CDR1 is GTSNPN and CDR2 is SVGIG (reference sequence). The V end was cut by 4 bases, the J end by 9 bases, with 10 bases between. This CDR3 has 11 amino acids. The CDR3 DNA reads as TGTGCCTGGACAGGATTGACTGAGCAGTTCTTC. It specifies CAWTGLTEQFF.